This T cell receptor beta chain originates from a study of cytomegalovirus exposure and HLA in healthy donors. For this clone: The antigen is not known.

Study results and limitations: A link between a missense DCLRE1C variant and TCR beta V- and J-gene trimming emerged from a later analysis. Later work found most CMV-associated TCR beta chains apparently HLA-restricted. Productive status was seen about 90% or about 30% of the time for most TCR beta V segments in an earlier analysis.

The CDR3 runs 13 residues. Germline CDR1 and CDR2: MGHRA and YSYEKL. Trimming left V 3 bases short and J 7 bases short, with 10 bases between. Likely unrecorded immune exposures existed in these nominally healthy donors. The PCR made use of 60 Vbeta and 13 Jbeta primers. Sequencing used immunoSEQ multiplex PCR; TCRdb keeps in-frame clones, though not all of them. The sample includes about 120,000 clones, about 80% of them seen just once. The chain combines TRBV4-1 with TRBJ2-1, with D perhaps matching TRBD1 (5 bases). Specimen: PBMCs. The receptor was derived from a man aged 25-40 years in good health and CMV-seropositive. CDR3 sequence reads: CASSHRVFNEQFF. CDR3 DNA sequence: TGCGCCAGCAGCCACAGGGTTTTTAATGAGCAGTTCTTC.